One T cell receptor beta chain is described in this entry. TCRdb's table, derived via immunoSEQ multiplex PCR, lists solely in-frame clones and lacks some. The table shows roughly 30,000 clones, with about 59% occurring only once. About 17-50 mg of tumor tissue was diced per sample. This specimen belongs to a study of early stage breast cancer tumors. The length of the CDR3 is 13 residues. Germline CDR1 is SEHNR and CDR2 is FQNEAQ (reference sequence). Trimming cost V 6 bases and J 2 bases, with 10 bases left between them. The sequenced sample was breast tumor tissue. V and J are TRBV7-9 and TRBJ1-1; D gene ambiguous. The receptor was isolated from a person in their fifties or sixties with breast cancer. The CDR3 nucleotides read TGTGCCAGCAGTTCGAGGGTTAACACTGAAGCTTTCTTT. This sequence encodes CASSSRVNTEAFF.